This is a list of T cell receptor beta chains from one sample in a study of T cells in Graves' hyperthyroidism and ophthalmopathy. In TCRdb, the multiplex PCR reads were re-called with MiXCR into one record per CDR3 protein. The profile covers a few hundred thousand distinct CDR3 sequences, with about 15% appearing a single time and approximately 32% taken by the ten largest. Sequencing was carried out using blood. These receptors were collected from a woman aged 25-40 years with Graves' hyperthyroidism. CDR3s include the opening cysteine and the closing phenylalanine or tryptophan. D genes are given only for firm matches. Clone size is not always given. Where it is, it says once, few, many or a class for expanded clones.

j_call: TRBJ2-7
d_call: TRBD2
v_call: TRBV7-8
clone_size: -
cdr3_nt: TGTGCCAGCGGCAAACTAGCGAGCTCCTACGAGCAGTACTTC
cdr3_aa: CASGKLASSYEQYF

j_call: TRBJ1-4
d_call: -
v_call: TRBV11-2
clone_size: many
cdr3_nt: TGTGCCAGCAGCTTAGGGCAAGGAGGAAAACTGTTTTTT
cdr3_aa: CASSLGQGGKLFF

j_call: TRBJ1-5
d_call: TRBD1
v_call: TRBV5-5
clone_size: -
cdr3_nt: TGCGCCAGCTCTGAAGGGACAGGGAACCATCAGCCCCAGCATTTT
cdr3_aa: CASSEGTGNHQPQHF

j_call: TRBJ2-7
d_call: -
v_call: TRBV5-1
clone_size: -
cdr3_nt: TGCGCCAGCAGCTTGGCTGGCCTAGAGCTGAACGAGCAGTACTTC
cdr3_aa: CASSLAGLELNEQYF

j_call: TRBJ2-3
d_call: TRBD2
v_call: TRBV6-1
clone_size: many
cdr3_nt: TGTGCCAGCAGTTCCCTCTGGGAGGGCGGAGGCACGGATACGCAGTATTTT
cdr3_aa: CASSSLWEGGGTDTQYF

j_call: TRBJ2-3
d_call: -
v_call: TRBV7-3
clone_size: few
cdr3_nt: TGTGCCAGCAGCTTGCGTGGGGTCACAGATACGCAGTATTTT
cdr3_aa: CASSLRGVTDTQYF

j_call: TRBJ2-7
d_call: -
v_call: TRBV7-9
clone_size: -
cdr3_nt: TGTGCCAGCAGCTTCACCCAGCTCTCCTACGAGCAGTACTTC
cdr3_aa: CASSFTQLSYEQYF

j_call: TRBJ1-2
d_call: TRBD1
v_call: TRBV12-3/TRBV12-4
clone_size: many
cdr3_nt: TGTGCCAGCAGTTTAAGGGACAGGGCTGGCTACACCTTC
cdr3_aa: CASSLRDRAGYTF

j_call: TRBJ1-5
d_call: TRBD1
v_call: TRBV2
clone_size: many
cdr3_nt: TGTGCCAGCAGCGGGGACAGGGGTAGCAATCAGCCCCAGCATTTT
cdr3_aa: CASSGDRGSNQPQHF

j_call: TRBJ1-6
d_call: -
v_call: TRBV18
clone_size: few
cdr3_nt: TGTGCCAGCTCCCAGGTGGGGGCCGGGAATTCACCCCTCCACTTT
cdr3_aa: CASSQVGAGNSPLHF

j_call: TRBJ2-1
d_call: -
v_call: TRBV20-1
clone_size: -
cdr3_nt: TGCAGTGCTAGACCCCTCGGACTAATCAATGAGCAGTTCTTC
cdr3_aa: CSARPLGLINEQFF

j_call: TRBJ2-3
d_call: -
v_call: TRBV12-3/TRBV12-4
clone_size: many
cdr3_nt: TGTGCCAGCAGTCCGCAGGGGCGAGGCGCAGATACGCAGTATTTT
cdr3_aa: CASSPQGRGADTQYF

j_call: TRBJ2-7
d_call: -
v_call: TRBV30
clone_size: few
cdr3_nt: TGTGCCTGGAGGGCCTCTAGCCGTCAGGGCCTCCACGAGCAGTACTTC
cdr3_aa: CAWRASSRQGLHEQYF

j_call: TRBJ2-7
d_call: TRBD1
v_call: TRBV28
clone_size: few
cdr3_nt: TGTGCCAGCAGTTTTGTGGGACAGGGCTCCTACGAGCAGTACTTC
cdr3_aa: CASSFVGQGSYEQYF

j_call: TRBJ2-2
d_call: TRBD2
v_call: TRBV7-9
clone_size: -
cdr3_nt: TGTGCCAGCAGCCCGACCGGGACTAGCGGAGGGGGCACCGGGGAGCTGTTTTTT
cdr3_aa: CASSPTGTSGGGTGELFF

j_call: TRBJ1-6
d_call: -
v_call: TRBV7-9
clone_size: few
cdr3_nt: TGTGCCAGCAGCCAGGCCATCCATTCACCCCTCCACTTT
cdr3_aa: CASSQAIHSPLHF

j_call: TRBJ2-1
d_call: TRBD2
v_call: TRBV11-3
clone_size: few
cdr3_nt: TGTGCCAGCAGCGCGGGACTAGCGGGAGTTCATGAGCAGTTCTTC
cdr3_aa: CASSAGLAGVHEQFF

j_call: TRBJ1-3
d_call: -
v_call: TRBV20-1
clone_size: -
cdr3_nt: TGCAGTGCTAGAGAGGTGGACGGAGGAAACACCATATATTTT
cdr3_aa: CSAREVDGGNTIYF

j_call: TRBJ2-3
d_call: TRBD2
v_call: TRBV12-3/TRBV12-4
clone_size: many
cdr3_nt: TGTGCCAGCAGTTTCTCTAGCGGGAGGGCAGATACGCAGTATTTT
cdr3_aa: CASSFSSGRADTQYF

j_call: TRBJ1-2
d_call: -
v_call: TRBV20-1
clone_size: few
cdr3_nt: TGCAGTGCTAGGGGGACACCCTCCCTATGGGGCTACACCTTC
cdr3_aa: CSARGTPSLWGYTF

j_call: TRBJ2-3
d_call: -
v_call: TRBV9
clone_size: few
cdr3_nt: TGTGCCAGCAGCGCCCAGGGACTCTCAGGAGATACGCAGTATTTT
cdr3_aa: CASSAQGLSGDTQYF

j_call: TRBJ1-2
d_call: -
v_call: TRBV18
clone_size: -
cdr3_nt: TGTGCCAGCTCACCGGACCTAGCATCCCTCTATGGCTACACCTTC
cdr3_aa: CASSPDLASLYGYTF

j_call: TRBJ2-1
d_call: TRBD2
v_call: TRBV3-1
clone_size: many
cdr3_nt: TGTGCCAGCAGCCAAGATATAGGACTAGCGGGCTATGAGCAGTTCTTC
cdr3_aa: CASSQDIGLAGYEQFF

j_call: TRBJ2-7
d_call: -
v_call: TRBV6-1
clone_size: many
cdr3_nt: TGTGCCAGCAACTCCTACGAGCAGTACTTC
cdr3_aa: CASNSYEQYF

j_call: TRBJ2-7
d_call: -
v_call: TRBV7-8
clone_size: many
cdr3_nt: TGTGCCAGCAGCTTAAATAAGGGTTACGAGCAGTACTTC
cdr3_aa: CASSLNKGYEQYF

j_call: TRBJ2-1
d_call: TRBD2
v_call: TRBV9
clone_size: many
cdr3_nt: TGTGCCAGCAGACCAGCGGGGATTACCTACAATGAGCAGTTCTTC
cdr3_aa: CASRPAGITYNEQFF

j_call: TRBJ1-4
d_call: -
v_call: TRBV3-1
clone_size: -
cdr3_nt: TGTGCCAGCAGAAATTCGACTAATGAAAAACTGTTTTTT
cdr3_aa: CASRNSTNEKLFF

j_call: TRBJ1-5
d_call: TRBD1
v_call: TRBV25-1
clone_size: few
cdr3_nt: TGTGCCAGCAGTGCCACAGGGGGCCCGAATCAGCCCCAGCATTTT
cdr3_aa: CASSATGGPNQPQHF

j_call: TRBJ2-7
d_call: TRBD2
v_call: TRBV6-1
clone_size: many
cdr3_nt: TGTGCCAGCAGTACGCTAGCGGGAGGGTACGAGCAGTACTTC
cdr3_aa: CASSTLAGGYEQYF

j_call: TRBJ1-5
d_call: TRBD1
v_call: TRBV12-3/TRBV12-4
clone_size: -
cdr3_nt: TGTGCCAGCAGTTTAGCAGGGGGCTGGCAGCCCCAGCATTTT
cdr3_aa: CASSLAGGWQPQHF

j_call: TRBJ2-2
d_call: -
v_call: TRBV28
clone_size: few
cdr3_nt: TGTGCCAGCAGTGCCCCCGGGGGAACCGGGGAGCTGTTTTTT
cdr3_aa: CASSAPGGTGELFF

j_call: TRBJ2-7
d_call: -
v_call: TRBV10-3
clone_size: -
cdr3_nt: TGTGCCATCAGTGACGGCTCCTACGAGCAGTACTTC
cdr3_aa: CAISDGSYEQYF

j_call: TRBJ2-7
d_call: TRBD2
v_call: TRBV4-1
clone_size: -
cdr3_nt: TGCGCCAGCAGCCGCGGGACTAGCGGGATCTACGAGCAGTACTTC
cdr3_aa: CASSRGTSGIYEQYF

j_call: TRBJ2-5
d_call: TRBD2
v_call: TRBV12-3/TRBV12-4
clone_size: many
cdr3_nt: TGTGCCAGCAGTTTTCCGACTAGCGGGAAAGAGACCCAGTACTTC
cdr3_aa: CASSFPTSGKETQYF

j_call: TRBJ2-2
d_call: TRBD1
v_call: TRBV4-2
clone_size: few
cdr3_nt: TGTGCCAGCAGCCAATACAGGGGGCACACCGGGGAGCTGTTTTTT
cdr3_aa: CASSQYRGHTGELFF

j_call: TRBJ2-1
d_call: -
v_call: TRBV20-1
clone_size: many
cdr3_nt: TGCAGTGCCCCTAGACCGGCCTTTGGGGCCAATGAGCAGTTCTTC
cdr3_aa: CSAPRPAFGANEQFF

j_call: TRBJ2-5
d_call: TRBD2
v_call: TRBV20-1
clone_size: many
cdr3_nt: TGCAGTGCTGGGACTATTCCGGGGGAGACCCAGTACTTC
cdr3_aa: CSAGTIPGETQYF